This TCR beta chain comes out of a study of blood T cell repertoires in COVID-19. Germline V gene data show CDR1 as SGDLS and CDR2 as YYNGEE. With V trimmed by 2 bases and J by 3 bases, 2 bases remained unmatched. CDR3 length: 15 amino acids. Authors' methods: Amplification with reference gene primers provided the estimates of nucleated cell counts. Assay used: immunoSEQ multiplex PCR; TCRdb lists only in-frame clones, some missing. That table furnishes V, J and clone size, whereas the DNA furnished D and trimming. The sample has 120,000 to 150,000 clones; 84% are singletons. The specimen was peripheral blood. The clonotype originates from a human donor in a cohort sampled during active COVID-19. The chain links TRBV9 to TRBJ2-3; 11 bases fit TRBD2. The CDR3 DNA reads TGTGCCAGCAGCGTTAGCGGGGGGGAAACAGATACGCAGTATTTT. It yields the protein CASSVSGGETDTQYF.